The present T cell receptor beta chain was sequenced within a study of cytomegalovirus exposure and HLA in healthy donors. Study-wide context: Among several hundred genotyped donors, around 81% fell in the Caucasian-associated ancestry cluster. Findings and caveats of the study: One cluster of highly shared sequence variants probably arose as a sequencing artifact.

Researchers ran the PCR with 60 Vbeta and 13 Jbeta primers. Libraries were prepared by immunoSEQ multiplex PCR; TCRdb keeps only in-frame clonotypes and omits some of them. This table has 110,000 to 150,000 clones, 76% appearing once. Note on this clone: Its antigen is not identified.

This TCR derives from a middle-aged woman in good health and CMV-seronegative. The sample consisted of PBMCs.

CDR3 nucleotides: TGTGCCAGTAGTATAGGGGGACTTAACACTGAAGCTTTCTTT. Residues: CASSIGGLNTEAFF. This chain links TRBV19 with TRBJ1-1; tentatively, D is TRBD1 (5 bases). Trimming removed 1 base from V and 2 bases from J, with 8 bases in between. Germline-derived CDR1 and CDR2 are LNHDA and SQIVND (reference sequence). The CDR3 length is 14 residues.